The following is a TCR beta chain sequence with its context. This sample stems from a study of blood T cell repertoires in COVID-19. Study-wide background: Researchers got acute and convalescent COVID-19 samples from the United States, Italy and Spain. Nucleic acid was either cDNA or gDNA, and it came from T cells, B-cell-depleted T cells, or PBMCs.

Under the authors' procedure: The authors estimated nucleated cell counts from reference gene primer amplification. Generated by immunoSEQ multiplex PCR, the TCRdb table keeps only in-frame clones and is missing some. The V and J calls and clone size are taken from that table; D and trimming were inferred from the DNA. The sample holds some 370,000 clones, around 87% seen once. The CDR3 runs to 16 residues. Germline values: CDR1 SEHNR, CDR2 FQNEAQ (reference sequence). The junction had 7 bases not matched to a gene; V was cut back by 5 bases and J by 7 bases. Sequencing input: peripheral blood. This rearrangement joins TRBV7-9 to TRBJ2-1, with 14 positions matching TRBD2. This sequence originates from a man aged 18 to 30 with active or convalescent COVID-19. The CDR3, as DNA: TGTGCCAGCAGCCCGACTAGCGGGAGGGACTATAATGAGCAGTTCTTC. Translated, it gives CASSPTSGRDYNEQFF.